The text below deals with one TCR beta chain. The data were taken from a study of blood T cell repertoires in COVID-19. Overall study context: COVID-19 samples from acute and convalescent phases originated in the United States, Italy and Spain. In each case, the material was cDNA or gDNA derived from T cells, B-cell-depleted T cells, or PBMCs.

Enrolled during active infection, Seattle patients were then followed longitudinally. With 3 bases removed from V and 1 base from J, the gap between germline ends came to 6 bases. The CDR3 is made up of 14 amino acids. CDR1 is LNHDA, CDR2 SQIVND, per germline (reference sequence). Profiling relied on immunoSEQ multiplex PCR, and the TCRdb table lists in-frame clones only, not all of them. The sample comprises 200,000 to 250,000 clones, about 87% of which are singletons, and about 2.5% rests with the top ten. The receptor was derived from a man aged 30 to 39 with COVID-19, enrolled during active disease. The sequencing sample was made of peripheral blood. The rearrangement joins TRBV19 to TRBJ2-2; D uncertain. CDR3 sequence reads: CASSIFLNTGELFF. The CDR3 nucleotides read TGTGCCAGTAGTATTTTCTTGAACACCGGGGAGCTGTTTTTT.